The 30 T cell receptor beta chains below all came from one sample that was sequenced in a study of coeliac disease. Study-level points and caveats: Control samples showed higher TRB and TRG clonality than intraepithelial and lamina propria samples in active celiac disease.

Their cognate antigens are unknown. Assay used: immunoSEQ multiplex PCR; TCRdb lists only in-frame clones, some missing. The table lists some 4,000 clones, roughly 70% of them singletons. The sequencing input was intraepithelial lymphocytes from the gut. The receptors derive from a woman younger than 30 with active celiac disease.

In this sample, this clone turned up once. The chain links TRBV29-1 to TRBJ2-3, with TRBD2 identical over 9 bases. Germline V gives CDR1 SQVTM, CDR2 ANQGSEA. CDR3 size: 14 residues. V trimming: 5 bases; J trimming: 4 bases; junction bases outside the gene matches: 7. The CDR3 is CSVPAGGRADTQYF. The DNA of the CDR3 is TGCAGCGTTCCCGCGGGGGGGAGGGCAGATACGCAGTATTTT.

The V call is TRBV29-1, the J call TRBJ1-5; tentative D call: TRBD1 (6 bases). This CDR3 comprises 14 residues. With 5 bases removed from V and 6 bases from J, the gap between germline ends came to 17 bases. In germline, CDR1 is SQVTM, CDR2 ANQGSEA. The CDR3 nucleotides read TGCAGCGTTAGGGGGGGGCGTGTTTTTCAGCCCCAGCATTTT. Protein sequence: CSVRGGRVFQPQHF.

The rearrangement links TRBV2 to TRBJ2-1, with TRBD2 matching 8 bases. This CDR3 comprises 16 residues. With V trimmed by 6 bases and J by 4 bases, 11 bases remained unmatched. Germline V gene data show CDR1 as SNHLY and CDR2 as FYNNEI. The DNA of the CDR3 is TGTGCCAGCAGCCGAGAGAGGGCGGGGGGATACAATGAGCAGTTCTTC. The encoded protein is CASSRERAGGYNEQFF. The whole variable domain, remainder taken from reference TRBV2 and TRBJ2-1, is EPEVTQTPSHQVTQMGQEVILRCVPISNHLYFYWYRQILGQKVEFLVSFYNNEISEKSEIFDDQFSVERPDGSNFTLKIRSTKLEDSAMYFCASSRERAGGYNEQFFGPGTRLTVL.

This rearrangement joins TRBV7-6 to TRBJ2-1, with 8 nucleotides matching TRBD1. The germline CDR1 and CDR2 sequences are SGHVS and FNYEAQ. The ends lost 7 bases at V and 2 bases at J; junction bases unmatched: 7. The CDR3 consists of 15 residues. CDR3 coding DNA: TGTGCCAGCACTCCAGGGGGCGCGACCTACAATGAGCAGTTCTTC. Encoded protein: CASTPGGATYNEQFF.

The chain is built from TRBV7-9 and TRBJ2-3; D perhaps matches TRBD2 (6 bases). The CDR3 consists of 14 residues. CDR1 SEHNR and CDR2 FQNEAQ come from the germline V gene (reference sequence). The V gene lost 11 bases and the J gene lost 2 bases, with 17 bases spanning the gap. The CDR3 loop is CAGVGGAITDTQYF. CDR3 nucleotides: TGTGCCGGGGTGGGCGGGGCGATCACAGATACGCAGTATTTT.

This clone was seen once. CDR3 sequence (DNA): TGTGCCAGCAGCTTAACCGGGGGCTCCTACAATGAGCAGTTCTTC. It translates to CASSLTGGSYNEQFF. This rearrangement joins TRBV7-8 to TRBJ2-1, with D possibly TRBD2 on 6 matching bases. Germline CDR1 reads SGHVS; CDR2 reads FQNEAQ. The CDR3 has 15 residues. Trimming stripped 2 bases from V and 0 bases from J, with 8 bases between.

This rearrangement joins TRBV4-3 to TRBJ2-7, with 15 bases identical to TRBD2. This CDR3 comprises 19 residues. Trimming cost V 0 bases and J 2 bases; bases outside gene matches: 8. Germline V CDR1 and CDR2: LGHNA, YSLEER. The CDR3 region is CASSQEAGLAGGAAYEQYF. The CDR3, as DNA: TGCGCCAGCAGCCAAGAAGCGGGACTAGCGGGAGGAGCGGCCTACGAGCAGTACTTC.

A note on this clone: Other DNA sequences in this sample translate to the same CDR3. The chain recombines TRBV5-6 with TRBJ1-1; TRBD1 might be the D (5 bases). The V gene lost 4 bases and the J gene lost 8 bases, with 18 bases spanning the gap. The CDR3 covers 14 residues. The germline gives CDR1 SGHDT, CDR2 YYEEEE. The CDR3 loop is CASSPKSFRVEAFF. As DNA, the CDR3 is TGTGCCAGCAGCCCCAAATCGTTCAGGGTCGAAGCTTTCTTT. The whole variable domain, remainder taken from reference TRBV5-6 and TRBJ1-1, is DAGVTQSPTHLIKTRGQQVTLRCSPKSGHDTVSWYQQALGQGPQFIFQYYEEEERQRGNFPDRFSGHQFPNYSSELNVNALLLGDSALYLCASSPKSFRVEAFFGQGTRLTVV.

This chain links TRBV4-2 with TRBJ2-2; 8 nucleotides align to TRBD2. The CDR3 has 17 residues. Germline lookup yields CDR1 LGHNA and CDR2 YNFKEQ. Trimming took 4 bases from V and 2 from J; bases not matched to a gene: 9. The CDR3 region is CASSPGGAGDNTGELFF. CDR3 DNA: TGTGCCAGCAGCCCCGGGGGAGCGGGAGATAACACCGGGGAGCTGTTTTTT.

This clone was picked up one time. The chain links TRBV29-1 to TRBJ1-2; 7 bases align to TRBD1. The CDR3 extends over 14 amino acids. Germline V gene sequence: CDR1 SQVTM, CDR2 ANQGSEA. The trim removed 3 bases at V and 4 bases at J, leaving 8 bases unmatched. Written as DNA, the CDR3 is TGCAGCGTTGATGACAGGGACTTTATCTATGGCTACACCTTC. Protein: CSVDDRDFIYGYTF.

This chain uses TRBV2 with TRBJ2-7; 8 bases are a match to TRBD2. V shed 7 bases, J shed 2 bases, and the junction held 25 bases outside the gene matches. Germline CDR1 is SNHLY and CDR2 is FYNNEI. This CDR3 is built from 20 residues. The CDR3: CASTGRGSRGDLRRTYEQYF. Here the CDR3 DNA reads TGTGCCAGCACCGGAAGGGGGTCGCGGGGGGACCTGCGACGGACCTACGAGCAGTACTTC. Filled out from reference TRBV2 and TRBJ2-7, the complete variable domain reads EPEVTQTPSHQVTQMGQEVILRCVPISNHLYFYWYRQILGQKVEFLVSFYNNEISEKSEIFDDQFSVERPDGSNFTLKIRSTKLEDSAMYFCASTGRGSRGDLRRTYEQYFGPGTRLTVT.

V is TRBV9 and J is TRBJ2-7; maybe TRBD1 (6 bases). The V end lost 0 bases, the J end lost 5 bases, and 18 bases lay between the germline ends. Germline CDR1 reads SGDLS; CDR2 reads YYNGEE. The CDR3 loop spans 16 amino acids. CDR3 loop: CASSVDRVGAWNEQYF. CDR3 in DNA: TGTGCCAGCAGCGTAGACAGGGTGGGCGCATGGAACGAGCAGTACTTC.

The rearrangement links TRBV11-2 to TRBJ2-5, with unresolved D. Germline V gene sequence: CDR1 SGHAT, CDR2 FQNNGV. The CDR3 totals 14 residues. V lost 2 bases to trimming and J lost 4 bases, with 11 bases between them. The CDR3 DNA reads TGTGCCAGCAGCTTAAACGCGGTTGGAGAGACCCAGTACTTC. This gives the protein CASSLNAVGETQYF.

V usage is TRBV15 and J usage is TRBJ1-5; D ambiguous. V lost 2 bases to trimming and J lost 1 base, with 15 bases between them. CDR3 length: 17 residues. Germline lookup yields CDR1 LNHNV and CDR2 YYDKDF (reference sequence). This CDR3 is CATSRLSSGKSNQPQHF. CDR3 coding DNA: TGTGCCACCAGCAGACTATCTTCCGGGAAGAGCAATCAGCCCCAGCATTTT.

This chain connects TRBV29-1 to TRBJ2-1; D may be TRBD2 (6 bases). CDR3 length equals 13 residues. V was clipped by 8 bases and J by 0 bases, with 11 bases between them. Germline-derived CDR1 and CDR2 are SQVTM and ANQGSEA. The CDR3 DNA reads as TGCAGCTTCCGGGACTCCTCCTACAATGAGCAGTTCTTC. Translated, it gives CSFRDSSYNEQFF.

This clone was picked up a small number of times. The chain couples TRBV15 to TRBJ2-1, with a possible D match to TRBD2 (6 bases). Germline V gives CDR1 LNHNV, CDR2 YYDKDF (reference sequence). Trimming removed 5 bases at V and 1 base at J, with 12 bases between. The CDR3 spans 15 residues. CDR3 in DNA: TGTGCCACCAGCGATTGGCGGGATTCCTACAATGAGCAGTTCTTC. Its protein is CATSDWRDSYNEQFF. Looking up the rest from reference TRBV15 and TRBJ2-1 gives the full variable domain: DAMVIQNPRYQVTQFGKPVTLSCSQTLNHNVMYWYQQKSSQAPKLLFHYYDKDFNNEADTPDNFQSRRPNTSFCFLDIRSPGLGDTAMYLCATSDWRDSYNEQFFGPGTRLTVL.

This clone turned up a few times. The sample has other DNA sequences that encode this CDR3 too. This chain links TRBV4-2 with TRBJ2-7; D might be TRBD1 (7 bases). Germline CDR1 LGHNA, CDR2 YNFKEQ. CDR3 length: 14 residues. Trimming left V 0 bases short and J 6 bases short, with 12 bases between. CDR3: CASSQEGQGGEQYF. As DNA, the CDR3 is TGTGCCAGCAGCCAAGAAGGGCAGGGGGGCGAGCAGTACTTC.

The rearrangement links TRBV6-5 to TRBJ1-6; D not certain. The CDR3 runs 11 residues. Germline V gives CDR1 MNHEY, CDR2 SVGAGI. The CDR3 here is CGAGLNSPLHF. Here the CDR3 DNA reads TGTGGGGCGGGGTTGAATTCACCCCTCCACTTT.

The sample holds a few counts of this clone. The rearrangement links TRBV27 to TRBJ2-5; TRBD2 aligns across 13 bases. The CDR3 is 17 residues long. The V gene end was trimmed by 4 bases and the J gene end by 5 bases; junction bases not matched to a gene: 10. The germline V gene encodes CDR1 MNHEY and CDR2 SMNVEV (reference sequence). CDR3 loop: CASSSLTSGRVTETQYF. In nucleotides, the CDR3 is TGTGCCAGCAGTTCACTAACTAGCGGGAGGGTAACGGAGACCCAGTACTTC.

The chain carries TRBV27 and TRBJ2-1, with 7 positions matching TRBD1. V trimming: 5 bases; J trimming: 4 bases; junction bases outside the gene matches: 11. The CDR3 totals 16 residues. Germline V gene lookup returns CDR1 MNHEY and CDR2 SMNVEV (reference sequence). CDR3 DNA sequence: TGTGCCAGCAGTCCTATGACAGGGCTAATATACAATGAGCAGTTCTTC. As protein: CASSPMTGLIYNEQFF.

The chain combines TRBV16 with TRBJ1-2; D remains ambiguous. This CDR3 contains 13 residues. The germline gives CDR1 KGHSY, CDR2 FQNENV. The V gene lost 0 bases and the J gene lost 4 bases, with 6 bases spanning the gap. The CDR3 is CASSQSHGYGYTF. CDR3 in DNA: TGTGCCAGCAGCCAATCCCACGGCTATGGCTACACCTTC. Filled out from reference TRBV16 and TRBJ1-2, the complete variable domain reads GEEVAQTPKHLVRGEGQKAKLYCAPIKGHSYVFWYQQVLKNEFKFLISFQNENVFDETGMPKERFSAKCLPNSPCSLEIQATKLEDSAVYFCASSQSHGYGYTFGSGTRLTVV.

The chain combines TRBV28 with TRBJ2-3, with 13 bases matching TRBD2. Looked up from germline, CDR1 is MDHEN and CDR2 is SYDVKM. The CDR3 runs to 16 residues. The ends lost 3 bases at V and 6 bases at J; junction bases unmatched: 6. The CDR3 region is CASSFRTSGSKDTQYF. As DNA, the CDR3 is TGTGCCAGCAGTTTTAGGACTAGCGGGAGTAAGGATACGCAGTATTTT.

The V call is TRBV7-6, the J call TRBJ2-5; 8 bases agree with TRBD2. With 1 base clipped from V and 1 base from J, the junction kept 8 bases outside the gene matches. Germline loops: CDR1 SGHVS, CDR2 FNYEAQ. The CDR3 is 17 residues long. The CDR3 bases are TGTGCCAGCAGCTTAGTGCTTAGCGGGACGCCCCAAGAGACCCAGTACTTC. Protein: CASSLVLSGTPQETQYF.

The chain uses TRBV7-2 and TRBJ1-2; tentatively, D is TRBD1 (5 bases). Germline CDR1 is SGHTA and CDR2 is FQGNSA. The CDR3 consists of 15 residues. Trimming shortened V by 5 bases and J by 1 base, and 14 bases separated the two germline ends. DNA for the CDR3: TGTGCCAGCAGCCCTCCGGGGGGGTATAACTATGGCTACACCTTC. Protein product: CASSPPGGYNYGYTF.

The chain combines TRBV2 with TRBJ1-2; D remains unclear. V lost 2 bases and J lost 3, with 7 bases in between. Germline V gene data show CDR1 as SNHLY and CDR2 as FYNNEI. CDR3 length: 13 residues. CDR3 sequence reads: CASSENTDYGYTF. CDR3 coding DNA: TGTGCCAGCAGTGAAAACACCGACTATGGCTACACCTTC.

This clone showed up just a few times. The chain employs TRBV4-2 and TRBJ2-1; 7 positions agree with TRBD2. In germline, CDR1 is LGHNA, CDR2 YNFKEQ. Trimming removed 3 bases from V and 4 bases from J; junction bases left unmatched: 6. CDR3 length: 15 residues. Here the CDR3 reads CASSQILAGYNEQFF. The CDR3 DNA follows: TGTGCCAGCAGCCAGATATTAGCGGGTTACAATGAGCAGTTCTTC.

In DNA form, the CDR3 reads TGTGCCAGCAGCTTAGCGGAGCGGACTGAGCAGTTCTTC. Translating gives CASSLAERTEQFF. This chain uses TRBV7-9 with TRBJ2-1; TRBD2 is a possible D gene (5 bases). The length of the CDR3 is 13 residues. Germline CDR1 SEHNR, CDR2 FQNEAQ (reference sequence). The V gene lost 0 bases and the J gene lost 9 bases, with 9 bases spanning the gap.

The chain is built from TRBV29-1 and TRBJ2-1; D perhaps matches TRBD2 (6 bases). Germline values: CDR1 SQVTM, CDR2 ANQGSEA. Trimming stripped 4 bases from V and 0 bases from J, with 7 bases between. The CDR3 totals 13 residues. CDR3 sequence reads: CSVVGSSYNEQFF. The CDR3 bases are TGCAGCGTTGTCGGGAGCTCCTACAATGAGCAGTTCTTC.

The chain recombines TRBV5-1 with TRBJ1-1; 7 nucleotides match TRBD1. Germline V CDR1 and CDR2: SGHRS, YFSETQ. V lost 0 bases, J lost 5 bases, and 4 bases stayed unmatched. The CDR3 consists of 14 residues. DNA of the CDR3: TGCGCCAGCAGCTTGGGACAGGGTCTAACTGAAGCTTTCTTT. Residues: CASSLGQGLTEAFF.

This clone was observed a single time. This chain connects TRBV15 to TRBJ1-4, with D possibly being TRBD1 (5 bases). Germline lookup yields CDR1 LNHNV and CDR2 YYDKDF (reference sequence). This CDR3 has 15 residues. Trimming stripped 3 bases from V and 8 bases from J, with 16 bases between. The CDR3 bases are TGTGCCACCAGCAGGGTTCAGGGATCGTGGGAAAAACTGTTTTTT. Protein product: CATSRVQGSWEKLFF. Full variable domain (outside the CDR3, taken from reference TRBV15 and TRBJ1-4): DAMVIQNPRYQVTQFGKPVTLSCSQTLNHNVMYWYQQKSSQAPKLLFHYYDKDFNNEADTPDNFQSRRPNTSFCFLDIRSPGLGDTAMYLCATSRVQGSWEKLFFGSGTQLSVL.